This TCR beta chain was found in a study of T cells in Graves' hyperthyroidism and ophthalmopathy. The TCR beta CDR3 regions underwent amplification using RNA transcripts as the source. First-round RT-PCR targeting the TCR CDR3 was performed with the HTBI primer set. TCRdb itself ran the multiplex PCR reads through MiXCR, one entry per CDR3 protein. The sample has some 550,000 distinct CDR3 sequences; about 16% are singletons. This clonotype showed up many times. Its target is unknown. Study observations and caveats: Expanded thyroid clonotypes (above 0.001) were mostly also found in blood. From stable hyperthyroidism, ophthalmopathy was set apart by a 13 V-J model.

Ophthalmopathy in the patients scored at least 3 on Clinical Activity Score and at least 4 on NOSPECS grade, lasting under 3 months. The PBMCs had their origin in around 10 ml of fresh peripheral blood. Germline loops: CDR1 SGHVS, CDR2 FQNEAQ. CDR3 size: 15 residues. V gave up 6 bases and J gave up 11 bases; unmatched junction bases: 18. This chain links TRBV7-8 with TRBJ1-1; 7 positions agree with TRBD1. The sequence was collected from a middle-aged woman with Graves' ophthalmopathy. The specimen was blood. The CDR3 region is CASRPDRGGEVKAFF. The CDR3 DNA sequence: TGTGCCAGCAGGCCTGATAGAGGGGGCGAGGTGAAGGCTTTCTTT.